This entry lists 9 T cell receptor beta chains sequenced from one sample in a study of CD8 T cells in ankylosing spondylitis (dated by TCRdb to the late 2010s). Results the study describes overall, beyond this receptor: A TCR beta motif made up of several highly homologous amino acid variants appeared to be characteristic of blood from ankylosing spondylitis patients.

Library creation used 5' RACE. The instrument was an Illumina HiSeq 2500. In-frame beta chains were kept once TCRdb had trimmed the public reads at Q25 with fastp and called clones with MiXCR. One record per CDR3 amino acid sequence lists the most common genes and DNA. Within this sample are about 220,000 distinct CDR3 sequences, with 5.5% to 7.5% of them counted one time only. 13% to 15% of the sample is held by the ten biggest clonotypes. These receptors lack a known antigen. Sequencing used blood, either unsorted or a sorted T cell fraction (not recorded which). The receptors were sampled from a male donor with ankylosing spondylitis.

This clonotype was recorded many times. The CDR3 DNA reads as TGTGCCAGCAGAGATTCAGGACAGGGCGGAGTTCAGCCCCAGCATTTT. It is translated as CASRDSGQGGVQPQHF. V is TRBV2 and J is TRBJ1-5; 8 nucleotides line up with TRBD1. The CDR3 runs 16 residues. The germline gives CDR1 SNHLY, CDR2 FYNNEI. V lost 6 bases and J lost 6; bases outside the gene matches: 13.

This clonotype was found a few times. Here the CDR3 reads CASSRDGRTPTPGELFF. CDR3 nucleotides: TGTGCCAGCAGCCGGGACGGAAGGACCCCCACCCCCGGGGAGCTGTTTTTT. This chain links TRBV7-2 with TRBJ2-2; the D gene could be TRBD1 or TRBD2 (5 bases each). Trimming took off 5 bases at V and 6 bases at J, with 22 bases between the two ends. Germline V gene data show CDR1 as SGHTA and CDR2 as FQGNSA. The CDR3 sequence is 17 residues long. Using reference TRBV7-2 and TRBJ2-2 for the parts outside the CDR3, the full variable domain is GAGVSQSPSNKVTEKGKDVELRCDPISGHTALYWYRQSLGQGLEFLIYFQGNSAPDKSGLPSDRFSAERTGGSVSTLTIQRTQQEDSAVYLCASSRDGRTPTPGELFFGEGSRLTVL.

This clonotype was counted only a few times. The chain links TRBV6-1 to TRBJ1-3; 9 nucleotides align to TRBD1. Germline assignment: CDR1 MNHNS and CDR2 SASEGT. With V trimmed by 3 bases and J by 4 bases, 7 bases remained unmatched. There are 16 residues in the CDR3. The DNA for the CDR3 is TGTGCCAGCAGTGATCCCGGGACAGGGAGAGGAAACACCATATATTTT. It encodes CASSDPGTGRGNTIYF.

The table lists this clonotype with a few counts. V is TRBV27 and J is TRBJ2-1; TRBD2 aligns across 7 bases. With V trimmed by 3 bases and J by 6 bases, 8 bases remained unmatched. This CDR3 is 15 amino acids long. Germline CDR1 reads MNHEY; CDR2 reads SMNVEV (reference sequence). In DNA form, the CDR3 reads TGTGCCAGCAGTTTTCGGGGGAGGGCCCGCAATGAGCAGTTCTTC. This gives the protein CASSFRGRARNEQFF.

This clonotype was observed at least ten times. The V call is TRBV5-1, the J call TRBJ2-1; D is tentatively TRBD1 or TRBD2 (5 bases each). Trimming shortened V by 0 bases and J by 2 bases, and 12 bases separated the two germline ends. CDR1 and CDR2 (germline): SGHRS, YFSETQ. The CDR3 consists of 16 residues. In DNA form, the CDR3 reads TGCGCCAGCAGCTTGGGAGAGGGACGGGCCTACAATGAGCAGTTCTTC. It yields the protein CASSLGEGRAYNEQFF.

This clonotype was seen repeatedly, ten times or more. The gene calls are TRBV27 and TRBJ2-1, with D perhaps being TRBD1 or TRBD2 (6 bases each). The CDR3 runs to 14 residues. Trimming removed 5 bases at V and 9 bases at J, with 17 bases between. CDR1 is MNHEY and CDR2 is SMNVEV in the germline V gene (reference sequence). CDR3 DNA: TGTGCCAGCAGTCCTACGGGGGCCGGCCTTGAGCAGTTCTTC. Protein: CASSPTGAGLEQFF.

This clonotype was seen at least ten times. The V gene is TRBV27, the J gene TRBJ2-7; 7 nucleotides agree with TRBD2. CDR3 size: 16 residues. V shed 5 bases, J shed 3 bases, and the junction held 13 bases outside the gene matches. Germline loops: CDR1 MNHEY, CDR2 SMNVEV (reference sequence). The CDR3 loop is CASSPYLSSGRYEQYF. The CDR3, as DNA: TGTGCCAGCAGTCCATATCTGTCTAGCGGCCGCTACGAGCAGTACTTC.

The rearrangement links TRBV5-6 to TRBJ2-7; D not certain. This CDR3 comprises 14 residues. The V end lost 0 bases, the J end lost 5 bases, and 12 bases lay between the germline ends. Germline V gene sequence: CDR1 SGHDT, CDR2 YYEEEE. CDR3 nucleotide sequence: TGTGCCAGCAGCTTGGCTGGCCGGACCGACGAGCAGTACTTC. Protein: CASSLAGRTDEQYF.

This clonotype was recorded at least ten times. The gene calls are TRBV5-1 and TRBJ1-2, with no clear D. In germline, CDR1 is SGHRS, CDR2 YFSETQ. This CDR3 is 13 amino acids long. Trimming left V 1 base short and J 6 bases short, with 10 bases between. The CDR3, as DNA: TGCGCCAGCAGCTTGAGAAACTTAGATGGCTACACCTTC. This encodes CASSLRNLDGYTF.